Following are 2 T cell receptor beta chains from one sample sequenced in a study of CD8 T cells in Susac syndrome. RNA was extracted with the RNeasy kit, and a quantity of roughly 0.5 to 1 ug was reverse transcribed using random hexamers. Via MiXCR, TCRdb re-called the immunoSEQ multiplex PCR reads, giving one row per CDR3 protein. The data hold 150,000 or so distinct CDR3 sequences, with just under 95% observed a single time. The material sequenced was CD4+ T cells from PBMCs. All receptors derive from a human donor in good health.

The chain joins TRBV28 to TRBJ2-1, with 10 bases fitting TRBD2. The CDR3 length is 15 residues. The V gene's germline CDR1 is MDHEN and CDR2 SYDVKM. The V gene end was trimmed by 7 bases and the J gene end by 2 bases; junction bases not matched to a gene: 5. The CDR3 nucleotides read TGTGCCAGCACCTCGAGCGGGGGGGCCTACAATGAGCAGTTCTTC. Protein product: CASTSSGGAYNEQFF.

The CDR3 here is CAFSGGAVAIEQFF. The CDR3 DNA reads as TGTGCCTTCTCAGGGGGCGCGGTAGCCATTGAGCAGTTCTTC. The V and J genes are TRBV30 and TRBJ2-1; 8 bases fit TRBD1. The CDR3 is 14 residues long. Germline-derived CDR1 and CDR2 are GTSNPN and SVGIG (reference sequence). Losses at the gene ends were 7 bases for V and 9 bases for J; bases not matched to a gene: 14.